Below, 16 T cell receptor beta chains from the same sample are listed, as sequenced in a study of CD4 and CD8 cells across lung adenocarcinoma regions. TCRdb ran MiXCR on the PCR reads and lists one entry per CDR3 protein. The sample carries 2,000 to 2,500 distinct CDR3 sequences, about half recorded once. The material sequenced was CD4+ T cells from the center of a lung tumor. Receptors originate from a female donor with lung adenocarcinoma. The CD4 and CD8 labels of this study may be unreliable.

This sequence joins TRBV10-3 and TRBJ2-1; TRBD2 might be the D (5 bases). The J call is in doubt because the DNA end fits TRBJ2-7 better. Germline loops: CDR1 ENHRY, CDR2 SYGVKD. The CDR3 covers 13 residues. The CDR3 DNA reads TGTGCCATCAGTGACGGGAACTCCTACGAGCAGTACTTC. It translates to CAISDGNSYEQYF.

The CDR3 is CASSLRSSGVVGPAGADEQYF. CDR3 DNA sequence: TGTGCCAGCAGTTTAAGGTCCTCTGGGGTTGTGGGGCCTGCGGGCGCAGATGAGCAGTATTTT. V usage is TRBV27 and J usage is TRBJ2-3, with D perhaps being TRBD1 or TRBD2 (5 bases each). The CDR3 consists of 21 residues. Trimming removed 2 bases from V and 11 bases from J, with 38 bases in between. CDR1 MNHEY and CDR2 SMNVEV come from the germline V gene (reference sequence).

Points on this clonotype: A junction boundary mismatches the germline segment, possibly from a read error. The chain has TRBV27 and TRBJ2-3; a possible D gene is TRBD2 (6 bases). The CDR3 is 17 amino acids. The V gene's germline CDR1 is MNHEY and CDR2 SMNVEV (reference sequence). CDR3 loop: CASSVGVGRRGKDTQYF. The DNA of the CDR3 is TGTGCCAGCAGTGTGGGAGTCGGGCGGAGGGGCAAAGATACGCAGTATTTC.

This clonotype was recorded a few times. The chain couples TRBV7-2 to TRBJ2-7; D is undetermined. V was trimmed by 3 bases and J by 1 base, leaving 13 bases between them. In germline, CDR1 is SGHTA, CDR2 FQGNSA. The CDR3 extends over 15 amino acids. The chain's CDR3 is CASSFDSVPSYEQYF. DNA for the CDR3: TGTGCCAGCAGCTTCGACTCTGTCCCTTCCTACGAGCAGTACTTC.

Regarding this clonotype: An end of the junction differs from the germline gene, which may be a read error. The rearrangement links TRBV6-1 to TRBJ2-1, with D perhaps TRBD1 or TRBD2 (5 bases each). From germline, CDR1 is MNHNS and CDR2 SASEGT. This CDR3 spans 13 amino acids. The CDR3: CASSEWGSRLRVF. In DNA, the CDR3 is TGTGCCAGCAGTGAGTGGGGGAGCAGGCTTAGGGTCTTC.

The V and J genes are TRBV25-1 and TRBJ2-1, with 7 bases that match TRBD1. Germline trimming cut 3 bases from V and 10 bases from J; bases unmatched to any gene: 12. CDR3 length equals 15 residues. From germline, CDR1 is MGHDK and CDR2 SYGVNS. As DNA, the CDR3 is TGTGCCAGCAGTGACCGCACGCGCAGACAGGGAGAGCAGTTCTTC. It codes for CASSDRTRRQGEQFF.

This chain uses TRBV27 with TRBJ2-2; D not resolved. V was clipped by 5 bases and J by 5 bases, with 6 bases between them. CDR3 size: 12 residues. Germline V gene sequence: CDR1 MNHEY, CDR2 SMNVEV (reference sequence). CDR3 bases: TGTGCCAGCAGTATGGGGACCGGGGAGCTGTTTTTT. This translates into CASSMGTGELFF.

This clonotype was seen more than once but under ten times. This rearrangement joins TRBV6-1 to TRBJ1-2; D unclear. The V end lost 5 bases, the J end lost 2 bases, and 9 bases lay between the germline ends. CDR3 length equals 13 residues. Germline V lookup: CDR1 MNHNS, CDR2 SASEGT. The CDR3 loop reads CASSLQLNYGYTF. As DNA, the CDR3 is TGTGCCAGCAGTCTGCAGCTCAACTATGGCTACACCTTC.

Turning to this clonotype: One end of the junction is discordant with germline, which a read error may explain. The chain recombines TRBV10-2 with TRBJ2-4; perhaps TRBD2 as D (5 bases). The CDR3 has 15 residues. Germline CDR1 and CDR2: WSHSY and SAAADI. The CDR3 DNA reads TGCGCCAGCGGTGAGGGAGCCAGAGACAAAAACATTCAGTACTTC. This translates into CASGEGARDKNIQYF.

This clonotype ranks as large. The gene calls are TRBV7-2 and TRBJ2-3; 7 bases are a match to TRBD2. The CDR3 length is 15 residues. Germline V lookup: CDR1 SGHTA, CDR2 FQGNSA. Losses at the gene ends were 8 bases for V and 2 bases for J; bases not matched to a gene: 10. The CDR3 loop is CASVRDYQSTDTQYF. CDR3 bases: TGTGCCAGCGTCCGGGACTACCAGTCCACAGATACGCAGTATTTT.

About this clonotype: One end of the junction fails to match germline, which may point to a read error. This chain links TRBV6-1 with TRBJ2-4; D might be TRBD2 (6 bases). The germline V gene encodes CDR1 MNHNS and CDR2 SASEGT. The CDR3 has 17 residues. The chain's CDR3 is CASSPGLALSATNTQYF. In DNA, the CDR3 is TGTGCCAGCAGTCCGGGCCTAGCGCTGTCTGCCACAAATACTCAGTATTTC.

The rearrangement links TRBV7-3 to TRBJ2-2; D tentatively reads TRBD1 or TRBD2 (5 bases each). The V gene's germline CDR1 is SGHTA and CDR2 FQGTGA. V lost 1 base and J lost 7, with 13 bases in between. CDR3 length: 15 amino acids. The CDR3 loop is CASSLSPARGGELFF. The CDR3 bases are TGTGCCAGCAGCTTAAGCCCGGCGAGGGGCGGGGAGCTGTTTTTT.

This clonotype was counted only a few times. The chain couples TRBV11-2 to TRBJ2-1; 7 bases match TRBD2. The J call may not be correct, given that the DNA end is closer to TRBJ2-5. The CDR3 runs 17 residues. The germline CDR1 and CDR2 sequences are SGHAT and FQNNGV. In DNA form, the CDR3 reads TGTGCCAGCAGCCTCGACCGCGGGGGAGGGGTAAAAGAGACCCAGTACTTC. Protein sequence: CASSLDRGGGVKETQYF.

The V call is TRBV6-4, the J call TRBJ2-3, with TRBD2 matching over 9 bases. The V gene end was trimmed by 2 bases and the J gene end by 2 bases; junction bases not matched to a gene: 5. The germline V gene has CDR1 MRHNA and CDR2 SNTAGT. The CDR3 runs to 16 residues. The CDR3 nucleotides are TGTGCCAGCAGTGACGGGGCTAGCGGGAACACAGATACGCAGTATTTT. Its protein is CASSDGASGNTDTQYF.

This rearrangement joins TRBV12-3 or TRBV12-4 to TRBJ2-1; 8 positions agree with TRBD2. V dropped 7 bases and J dropped 3; count of bases not matched to a gene: 11. The CDR3 totals 16 residues. The CDR3 loop reads CASTPLSGKDYNEQFF. The CDR3 DNA is TGTGCCAGCACCCCGCTTAGCGGGAAGGACTACAATGAGCAGTTCTTC.

This chain joins TRBV6-1 and TRBJ2-3, with 11 nucleotides matching TRBD2. The CDR3 is 15 amino acids. J gave up 6 bases and V 6 bases, and 8 bases lay outside the gene matches. Germline V lookup: CDR1 MNHNS, CDR2 SASEGT. Written as DNA, the CDR3 is TGTGCCAGCAGCCTACTAGCGGGAGAATCCGATACGCAGTATTTT. Translation: CASSLLAGESDTQYF.